This T cell receptor beta chain was sequenced for a study of T-cell reconstitution after alpha-beta-depleted transplantation in children. Regarding the study as a whole: Among T cells one year after transplant, newly produced cells accounted for most counts and diversity. Diversity of TCRbeta at day 60 was high in some patients, arising from surviving recipient T cells and thymic progenitors. It was reported that alpha-beta T cells came from several hundred expanded graft clones (about two months after transplant).

A library of TCRbeta sequences, prepared with unique molecular identifiers, was generated. TCRdb fed the PCR reads into MiXCR, producing one record per CDR3 protein. This table holds about 830,000 distinct CDR3 sequences, around 17% found once. Points on this clonotype: The antigen is not known.

Germline V CDR1 and CDR2: MNHEY, SMNVEV (reference sequence). The CDR3 consists of 14 residues. V lost 5 bases, J lost 0 bases, and 8 bases lay in between. The sequence was obtained from a male patient aged 10 to 17 who had a stem cell transplant for acute lymphoblastic leukemia, so the T cells may come from the graft donor. Sequences were derived from PBMCs, mostly from graft donor cells, sampled 360 days after TCRalphabeta/CD19-depleted stem cell transplant. This sequence joins TRBV27 and TRBJ1-5; D is unclear. The CDR3 DNA reads TGTGCCAGCAGTGAGCACGGTAGCAATCAGCCCCAGCATTTT. Translated: CASSEHGSNQPQHF.